The 24 T cell receptor beta chains listed next were all sequenced from one sample in a study of immune cell composition in non-small cell lung cancer. Sequencing used immunoSEQ multiplex PCR; TCRdb keeps in-frame clones, though not all of them. This table holds 3,000 to 4,500 clones, around 75% found once. Normal lung sampling was at least 3 cm from the tumour, as distant as possible. Sequenced: non-adjacent lung tissue. These TCRs come from a human donor with non-small cell lung cancer.

The gene calls are TRBV7-2 and TRBJ2-1; 7 bases agree with TRBD2. Germline CDR1 SGHTA, CDR2 FQGNSA. The junction had 7 bases not matched to a gene; V was cut back by 0 bases and J by 14 bases. The CDR3 consists of 13 residues. This CDR3 reads CASSLAAGEGKFF. In DNA form, the CDR3 reads TGTGCCAGCAGCTTAGCGGCGGGGGAGGGTAAGTTCTTC.

This rearrangement joins TRBV30 to TRBJ1-3; D not resolved. CDR1 and CDR2 from the germline V gene are GTSNPN and SVGIG (reference sequence). Deletions cut 4 bases from V and 0 bases from J, with 7 bases between. The CDR3 contains 13 residues. The CDR3 sequence is CAWTPFSGNTIYF. CDR3 nucleotide sequence: TGTGCCTGGACCCCATTCTCTGGAAACACCATATATTTT.

This rearrangement joins TRBV2 to TRBJ1-1; tentatively, D is TRBD1 (5 bases). Germline lookup yields CDR1 SNHLY and CDR2 FYNNEI. This CDR3 has 15 amino acids. The V end was cut by 3 bases, the J end by 5 bases, with 16 bases between. This CDR3 is CASSDRGETVTEAFF. The CDR3 DNA sequence: TGTGCCAGCAGTGACCGGGGGGAGACGGTTACTGAAGCTTTCTTT.

J is TRBJ2-1 and V is TRBV4-3; 14 bases agree with TRBD2. V shed 0 bases, J shed 8 bases, and the junction held 6 bases outside the gene matches. Germline CDR1 LGHNA, CDR2 YSLEER. The CDR3 extends over 17 amino acids. The CDR3, as DNA: TGCGCCAGCAGCCAAGATGGACTAGCGGGAGGATTGCATGAGCAGTTCTTC. Protein: CASSQDGLAGGLHEQFF.

V gene TRBV15 combines with J gene TRBJ1-1; unclear D gene. Germline V gene data show CDR1 as LNHNV and CDR2 as YYDKDF (reference sequence). V lost 1 base and J lost 0, with 9 bases in between. CDR3 size: 15 residues. CDR3 sequence reads: CATSRGRMMNTEAFF. The CDR3, as DNA: TGTGCCACCAGCAGAGGCAGGATGATGAACACTGAAGCTTTCTTT.

This clone has just a few counts. The chain is built from TRBV6-5 and TRBJ1-2, with D unclear. V was trimmed by 4 bases and J by 2 bases, leaving 14 bases between them. Germline CDR1 and CDR2: MNHEY and SVGAGI. The CDR3 is made up of 15 amino acids. The CDR3, as DNA: TGTGCCAGCAGTTCCATTATGACGGGGAACTATGGCTACACCTTC. Protein sequence: CASSSIMTGNYGYTF.

This clone has a single count. The chain uses TRBV18 and TRBJ2-6; TRBD1 aligns across 10 bases. Germline loops: CDR1 KGHSH, CDR2 LQKENI. There are 18 residues in the CDR3. V lost 0 bases, J lost 0 bases, and 2 bases stayed unmatched. The CDR3 region has the DNA TGTGCCAGCTCACCACCGGGACAGGGGTACTCTGGGGCCAACGTCCTGACTTTC. Translating it yields CASSPPGQGYSGANVLTF.

In this sample, this clone turned up once. This chain connects TRBV7-3 to TRBJ2-1; 10 bases align to TRBD2. V was pared by 2 bases and J by 4 bases, with 2 bases of the junction left unmatched. This CDR3 comprises 15 residues. The V gene's germline CDR1 is SGHTA and CDR2 FQGTGA. This CDR3 is CASSLQTSGYNEQFF. The CDR3 nucleotides are TGTGCCAGCAGCTTACAGACTAGCGGGTACAATGAGCAGTTCTTC.

The chain joins TRBV7-2 to TRBJ2-1; no definite D call. The germline CDR1 and CDR2 sequences are SGHTA and FQGNSA. The CDR3 covers 15 residues. The V end was cut by 5 bases, the J end by 0 bases, with 11 bases between. CDR3 bases: TGTGCCAGCAGCGCCCAACAGAGCTCCTACAATGAGCAGTTCTTC. It codes for CASSAQQSSYNEQFF.

This chain connects TRBV27 to TRBJ2-5, with 7 bases that match TRBD1. With V trimmed by 2 bases and J by 2 bases, 5 bases remained unmatched. Germline CDR1 is MNHEY and CDR2 is SMNVEV (reference sequence). This CDR3 is 15 amino acids long. In DNA form, the CDR3 reads TGTGCCAGCAGTTTACGGGACAGTAGGCAAGAGACCCAGTACTTC. It encodes CASSLRDSRQETQYF.

V is TRBV6-6 and J is TRBJ1-1, with D uncertain. Looked up from germline, CDR1 is MNHNY and CDR2 is SVGAGI (reference sequence). V lost 2 bases and J 0 bases, leaving 13 bases between the germline ends. This CDR3 is 16 amino acids long. As DNA, the CDR3 is TGTGCCAGCAGTTACGACCCCGGGAATATGAACACTGAAGCTTTCTTT. This codes for CASSYDPGNMNTEAFF.

This rearrangement joins TRBV2 to TRBJ1-5, with 7 bases identical to TRBD1. From germline, CDR1 is SNHLY and CDR2 FYNNEI. After removal of 4 bases from V and 8 bases from J, the junction contained 8 bases not matched to a gene. The CDR3 contains 14 residues. The CDR3 bases are TGTGCCAGCAGTGGTCGACAGGGTAGAGAGCCCCAGCATTTT. It translates to CASSGRQGREPQHF.

The V and J genes are TRBV11-3 and TRBJ2-7; no clear D gene. V lost 2 bases, J lost 0 bases, and 8 bases lay in between. The CDR3 has 14 amino acids. Germline assignment: CDR1 SGHNT and CDR2 YENEEA. CDR3 coding DNA: TGTGCCAGCAGCTTAACGCCCAGCTCCTACGAGCAGTACTTC. Residues: CASSLTPSSYEQYF.

The genes are TRBV2 and TRBJ2-1, with D possibly matching TRBD2 (5 bases). The CDR3 length is 13 residues. The V and J ends lost 7 bases and 4 bases respectively, with 11 bases between them. Per germline, CDR1 SNHLY and CDR2 FYNNEI. CDR3 DNA: TGTGCCAGCATGCCGGGGAGTTACAATGAGCAGTTCTTC. It is translated as CASMPGSYNEQFF.

This clone was observed a few times. This chain joins TRBV6-6 and TRBJ1-1; tentatively, D is TRBD1 (6 bases). Germline loops: CDR1 MNHNY, CDR2 SVGAGI (reference sequence). V lost 7 bases, J lost 4 bases, and 16 bases lay in between. This CDR3 is 14 amino acids long. This chain's CDR3 is CASTDPQGRTEAFF. The DNA of the CDR3 is TGTGCCAGCACCGACCCCCAGGGGCGCACTGAAGCTTTCTTT.

The V and J genes are TRBV4-1 and TRBJ1-1; 7 nucleotides align to TRBD1. After removal of 0 bases from V and 6 bases from J, the junction contained 7 bases not matched to a gene. Per the germline V gene, CDR1 is MGHRA and CDR2 is YSYEKL. This CDR3 is 15 amino acids long. The CDR3: CASSQETGNRPEAFF. CDR3 nucleotide sequence: TGCGCCAGCAGCCAAGAGACAGGGAACCGTCCTGAAGCTTTCTTT.

The rearrangement links TRBV18 to TRBJ1-1; D gene ambiguous. The CDR3 has 14 residues. Germline V gives CDR1 KGHSH, CDR2 LQKENI. Deletions cut 2 bases from V and 4 bases from J, with 11 bases between. The CDR3 DNA reads TGTGCCAGCTCACCAGGAGGTAGTAGCACTGAAGCTTTCTTT. This codes for CASSPGGSSTEAFF. The variable domain in full, completed from reference TRBV18 and TRBJ1-1, reads NAGVMQNPRHLVRRRGQEARLRCSPMKGHSHVYWYRQLPEEGLKFMVYLQKENIIDESGMPKERFSAEFPKEGPSILRIQQVVRGDSAAYFCASSPGGSSTEAFFGQGTRLTVV.

CDR3 nucleotide sequence: TGTGCCAGCAGTGGTGCGACAGATCAGCCCCAGCATTTT. Translating it yields CASSGATDQPQHF. V and J are TRBV2 and TRBJ1-5; a possible D gene is TRBD1 (5 bases). This CDR3 has 13 residues. Germline V gene data show CDR1 as SNHLY and CDR2 as FYNNEI. V shed 4 bases and J shed 5 bases, with 9 bases lying between them.

The J gene is TRBJ2-3, the V gene TRBV11-3, with D possibly TRBD2 on 6 matching bases. Germline-derived CDR1 and CDR2 are SGHNT and YENEEA. V was shortened by 3 bases and J by 2 bases, with 9 bases between the two germline ends. This CDR3 has 14 amino acids. CDR3 region: CASSFSGSTDTQYF. DNA of the CDR3: TGTGCCAGCAGCTTTAGCGGATCCACAGATACGCAGTATTTT.

The chain uses TRBV9 and TRBJ1-2; TRBD1 matches at 8 bases. The V segment lost 0 bases and the J segment 4 bases; nucleotides outside the gene matches: 5. The CDR3 has 15 amino acids. Germline CDR1 and CDR2: SGDLS and YYNGEE. The CDR3 spells CASSVDAGGSYGYTF. The CDR3 DNA follows: TGTGCCAGCAGCGTAGACGCAGGGGGCAGCTATGGCTACACCTTC.

The V and J genes are TRBV5-1 and TRBJ2-3; possible D gene TRBD2, 6 bases. CDR3 size: 16 residues. V lost 0 bases, J lost 6 bases, and 17 bases lay in between. The germline V gene has CDR1 SGHRS and CDR2 YFSETQ. The CDR3 DNA reads as TGCGCCAGCAGCTTGGAGCCCCGGAGGGCTGGCGATACGCAGTATTTT. This gives the protein CASSLEPRRAGDTQYF.

The genes are TRBV9 and TRBJ1-2; 7 bases are shared with TRBD1. Germline CDR1 reads SGDLS; CDR2 reads YYNGEE. V dropped 3 bases and J dropped 7; count of bases not matched to a gene: 9. The CDR3 has 14 amino acids. This CDR3 is CASSAVTGVGGYTF. The CDR3, as DNA: TGTGCCAGCAGCGCGGTTACAGGGGTTGGTGGCTACACCTTC.

V gene TRBV2 combines with J gene TRBJ1-2; D unresolved. The ends were cut back, 3 bases at V and 2 bases at J, with 13 bases in the middle. This CDR3 has 15 amino acids. The germline V gene encodes CDR1 SNHLY and CDR2 FYNNEI. The CDR3 here is CASSDLNRDNYGYTF. The DNA of the CDR3 is TGTGCCAGCAGTGATCTGAACAGAGACAACTATGGCTACACCTTC.

The table lists this clone with a count of one. This rearrangement joins TRBV14 to TRBJ1-1; D gene uncertain. CDR3 size: 13 residues. The germline gives CDR1 SGHDN, CDR2 FVKESK. V was shortened by 3 bases and J by 4 bases, with 9 bases between the two germline ends. The CDR3 DNA sequence: TGTGCCAGCAGCCAGCGGGGTCCCACTGAAGCTTTCTTT. It yields the protein CASSQRGPTEAFF.